The rows below give T cell receptor beta chains drawn from one sample of a study of blood T cells in healthy people across ages. MiXCR, run by TCRdb on the 5' RACE reads, gives a single entry per CDR3 protein. Of 850,000 to 1,100,000 distinct CDR3 sequences in the sample, about two fifths were seen once. Sequencing was performed on blood. Source of these receptors: a man aged 18 to 29 in good health. The conserved cysteine and the conserved F or W are not part of the CDR3 here. The order of the fields is CDR3 protein, V gene, J gene.

CDR3 protein: ASSTVTGEDSPLH
V gene: TRBV7-9
J gene: TRBJ1-6

CDR3 protein: ASSRGRDNEQF
V gene: TRBV6-5
J gene: TRBJ2-1

CDR3 protein: ASSSWGSSTDTQY
V gene: TRBV12-3/TRBV12-4
J gene: TRBJ2-3

CDR3 protein: AAGTEAYEQY
V gene: TRBV24-1
J gene: TRBJ2-7

CDR3 protein: ASSLVRGTTEAF
V gene: TRBV7-9
J gene: TRBJ1-1

CDR3 protein: ASGYRVGLNTEAF
V gene: TRBV6-2/TRBV6-3
J gene: TRBJ1-1

CDR3 protein: ASRKTPGQGPMDTQY
V gene: TRBV2
J gene: TRBJ2-3

CDR3 protein: ASAGQHNQPRH
V gene: TRBV6-2/TRBV6-3
J gene: TRBJ1-5

CDR3 protein: SASQGLAGDYNEQY
V gene: TRBV20-1
J gene: -

CDR3 protein: ASSVDGYQEAQY
V gene: TRBV7-7
J gene: TRBJ2-5

CDR3 protein: ASSRLGDSPLH
V gene: TRBV4-1
J gene: TRBJ1-6

CDR3 protein: ASSLALSGGGEQF
V gene: TRBV11-3
J gene: TRBJ2-1

CDR3 protein: ASSLEEGASTEAF
V gene: TRBV12-3/TRBV12-4
J gene: TRBJ1-1

CDR3 protein: SAGSAYSSYEQY
V gene: TRBV20-1
J gene: TRBJ2-7

CDR3 protein: ASSDTGGPNEKLF
V gene: TRBV9
J gene: TRBJ1-4

CDR3 protein: SARFLGTLTQY
V gene: TRBV20-1
J gene: TRBJ2-5

CDR3 protein: ATWDRTNYGYT
V gene: TRBV10-3
J gene: TRBJ1-2

CDR3 protein: ASSYPGASTDTQY
V gene: TRBV6-6
J gene: TRBJ2-3

CDR3 protein: AIALGPIYEQY
V gene: TRBV6-5
J gene: TRBJ2-7

CDR3 protein: ASSLLSDREDQNIRY
V gene: TRBV28
J gene: TRBJ2-4

CDR3 protein: ATSPRGGNQPQH
V gene: TRBV15
J gene: TRBJ1-5

CDR3 protein: SATVQETQF
V gene: TRBV20-1
J gene: -

CDR3 protein: ASTLSGDRGGTEVF
V gene: TRBV2
J gene: TRBJ1-1

CDR3 protein: ASSVGQVYNEQF
V gene: TRBV5-1
J gene: TRBJ2-1

CDR3 protein: ANRETGATQY
V gene: TRBV2
J gene: TRBJ2-7

CDR3 protein: ASGLLSREQY
V gene: TRBV12-5
J gene: TRBJ2-7

CDR3 protein: ASASGANVLT
V gene: TRBV5-6
J gene: TRBJ2-6

CDR3 protein: ATPGQGSMAAF
V gene: TRBV11-2
J gene: TRBJ1-1

CDR3 protein: ATSRDRGASYTDTQY
V gene: TRBV15
J gene: TRBJ2-3